Presented here are 20 T cell receptor beta chains from one specimen sequenced in a study of blood T cell repertoires in COVID-19. Data came from immunoSEQ multiplex PCR; TCRdb stores just in-frame clones and leaves some out. This repertoire shows roughly 340,000 clones, 75% to 90% found once; its top ten account for about 6%. Sequencing input: peripheral blood. The receptor source for this set is a woman in her forties or fifties with COVID-19, enrolled during active disease.

The chain couples TRBV4-1 to TRBJ2-7; perhaps TRBD1 as D (6 bases). The V and J ends lost 1 base and 2 bases respectively, with 18 bases between them. The CDR3 loop spans 17 amino acids. Germline values: CDR1 MGHRA, CDR2 YSYEKL. The CDR3 sequence is CASSQAYVTGLPYEQYF. The CDR3 DNA sequence: TGCGCCAGCAGCCAAGCGTACGTGACAGGACTCCCCTACGAGCAGTACTTC.

The chain uses TRBV6-5 and TRBJ1-6, with D possibly matching TRBD1 (5 bases). The V gene lost 5 bases and the J gene lost 0 bases, with 5 bases spanning the gap. This CDR3 contains 14 residues. CDR1 is MNHEY and CDR2 is SVGAGI in the germline V gene. Written as DNA, the CDR3 is TGTGCCAGCAGTACAGGCTCCTATAATTCACCCCTCCACTTT. Its translation is CASSTGSYNSPLHF.

V and J are TRBV29-1 and TRBJ2-3; D gene unclear. V lost 8 bases and J lost 2, with 5 bases in between. The CDR3 extends over 10 amino acids. Germline CDR1 reads SQVTM; CDR2 reads ANQGSEA. The CDR3 here is CSSNTDTQYF. CDR3 DNA: TGCAGCTCAAACACAGATACGCAGTATTTT.

The V call is TRBV19, the J call TRBJ1-1; D perhaps matches TRBD1 (5 bases). This CDR3 is built from 13 residues. Looked up from germline, CDR1 is LNHDA and CDR2 is SQIVND (reference sequence). V was pared by 3 bases and J by 2 bases, with 7 bases between. CDR3 amino acids: CASSIGTNTEAFF. CDR3 nucleotides: TGTGCCAGTAGTATTGGGACTAACACTGAAGCTTTCTTT.

J is TRBJ1-1 and V is TRBV19; D perhaps matches TRBD1 (5 bases). Germline V gives CDR1 LNHDA, CDR2 SQIVND (reference sequence). The CDR3 runs 14 residues. V lost 4 bases, J lost 5 bases, and 14 bases lay in between. As DNA, the CDR3 is TGTGCCAGTAGTAAGGGCGGGGGTTTTACTGAAGCTTTCTTT. It yields the protein CASSKGGGFTEAFF.

V gene TRBV3-1 (or the pseudogene TRBV3-2) combines with J gene TRBJ2-1; weak D call: TRBD2 (7 bases). V dropped 6 bases and J dropped 10 bases, with 16 bases sitting between them. Looked up from germline, CDR1 is LGHDT and CDR2 is YNNKEL (reference sequence). This CDR3 spans 13 amino acids. CDR3 bases: TGTGCCAGCAGAAAGGGGGGGGTGAAAGAGCAGTTCTTC. This codes for CASRKGGVKEQFF.

The chain couples TRBV4-1 to TRBJ2-4; 9 bases map to TRBD2. The CDR3 covers 18 residues. Germline V lookup: CDR1 MGHRA, CDR2 YSYEKL. J lost 1 base, V lost 0 bases, and 7 bases had no gene match. The CDR3 region has the DNA TGCGCCAGCAGCCAAGACTTGGCGGGAGGGCCTGCCAAAAACATTCAGTACTTC. This encodes CASSQDLAGGPAKNIQYF.

V gene TRBV5-1 combines with J gene TRBJ1-4, with 11 bases lining up with TRBD1. V gave up 1 base and J gave up 7 bases; unmatched junction bases: 3. Germline CDR1 is SGHRS and CDR2 is YFSETQ. The CDR3 runs 15 residues. CDR3 sequence reads: CASSLSGTGGEKLFF. The DNA for the CDR3 is TGCGCCAGCAGCTTGTCCGGGACAGGGGGTGAAAAACTGTTTTTT.

The chain employs TRBV30 and TRBJ1-1; D uncertain. V lost 3 bases, J lost 7 bases, and 6 bases lay in between. Germline V lookup: CDR1 GTSNPN, CDR2 SVGIG (reference sequence). The CDR3 contains 10 residues. CDR3 residues: CAWRQNEAFF. In DNA form, the CDR3 reads TGTGCCTGGAGACAGAATGAAGCTTTCTTT. Full variable domain (remainder filled in from reference TRBV30 and TRBJ1-1): SQTIHQWPATLVQPVGSPLSLECTVEGTSNPNLYWYRQAAGRGLQLLFYSVGIGQISSEVPQNLSASRPQDRQFILSSKKLLLSDSGFYLCAWRQNEAFFGQGTRLTVV.

V gene TRBV7-2 combines with J gene TRBJ1-2; D not certain. The CDR3 has 14 residues. The germline V gene encodes CDR1 SGHTA and CDR2 FQGNSA. Trimming shortened V by 0 bases and J by 6 bases, and 11 bases separated the two germline ends. CDR3 sequence: CASSLAGPLDGYTF. As DNA, the CDR3 is TGTGCCAGCAGCTTAGCGGGCCCGCTTGATGGCTACACCTTC.

The genes are TRBV6-5 and TRBJ2-3; 10 nucleotides align to TRBD2. The CDR3 is 13 amino acids. Germline CDR1 reads MNHEY; CDR2 reads SVGAGI. The V segment lost 8 bases and the J segment 4 bases; nucleotides outside the gene matches: 3. CDR3 amino acids: CASVAGGSDTQYF. As DNA, the CDR3 is TGTGCCAGCGTAGCGGGAGGTTCAGATACGCAGTATTTT.

V gene TRBV21-1 combines with J gene TRBJ1-5; whether TRBD1, the table's D call, matches the DNA was not checked. TRBV21-1 is reported as a pseudogene. This CDR3 contains 16 residues. The chain's CDR3 is CASSKDRPTTNQPQHF. Written as DNA, the CDR3 is TGTGCCAGCAGCAAAGACAGGCCAACAACTAATCAGCCCCAGCATTTT.

This sequence joins TRBV11-3 and TRBJ2-7; 8 bases map to TRBD2. The CDR3 is 16 amino acids. Germline values: CDR1 SGHNT, CDR2 YENEEA. J gave up 2 bases and V 4 bases, and 10 bases lay outside the gene matches. CDR3 residues: CASSSPLAVAPYEQYF. The CDR3 DNA follows: TGTGCCAGCAGCTCGCCACTAGCGGTGGCTCCCTACGAGCAGTACTTC.

The chain carries TRBV6-1 and TRBJ1-3, with 9 positions matching TRBD1. The CDR3 consists of 16 residues. Looked up from germline, CDR1 is MNHNS and CDR2 is SASEGT. Trimming at V came to 2 bases and at J to 6 bases, leaving 8 bases not matched to a gene. In nucleotides, the CDR3 is TGTGCCAGCAGTGAATGGGGGACAGGGCTGGAAAACACCATATATTTT. It specifies CASSEWGTGLENTIYF.

This chain links TRBV5-1 with TRBJ2-2, with 11 bases lining up with TRBD2. V was clipped by 4 bases and J by 5 bases; unmatched bases: 4. The CDR3 consists of 15 residues. Per germline, CDR1 SGHRS and CDR2 YFSETQ. The CDR3 sequence is CASSILAGVTGELFF. CDR3 DNA: TGCGCCAGCAGCATACTAGCGGGAGTTACCGGGGAGCTGTTTTTT. Using reference TRBV5-1 and TRBJ2-2 for the parts outside the CDR3, the full variable domain is KAGVTQTPRYLIKTRGQQVTLSCSPISGHRSVSWYQQTPGQGLQFLFEYFSETQRNKGNFPGRFSGRQFSNSRSEMNVSTLELGDSALYLCASSILAGVTGELFFGEGSRLTVL.

The chain employs TRBV29-1 and TRBJ2-7, with 13 nucleotides matching TRBD2. Per germline, CDR1 SQVTM and CDR2 ANQGSEA. This CDR3 has 13 amino acids. CDR3 amino acids: CGTKGLAGDEQYF. CDR3 DNA: TGCGGCACTAAAGGACTAGCGGGAGATGAGCAGTACTTC.

The chain combines TRBV6-5 with TRBJ2-1; 14 nucleotides align to TRBD2. The CDR3 sequence is 15 residues long. Germline values: CDR1 MNHEY, CDR2 SVGAGI. V trimming: 7 bases; J trimming: 3 bases; junction bases outside the gene matches: 2. CDR3 DNA: TGTGCCAGCACCGGACTAGCGGGAGGCTACAATGAGCAGTTCTTC. This sequence encodes CASTGLAGGYNEQFF.

This sequence joins TRBV30 and TRBJ1-1; tentative D call: TRBD1 (5 bases). Germline-derived CDR1 and CDR2 are GTSNPN and SVGIG (reference sequence). This CDR3 has 15 amino acids. V gave up 4 bases and J gave up 3 bases, with 18 bases separating them. This CDR3 is CAWTGRAGRDTEAFF. CDR3 DNA: TGTGCCTGGACGGGGAGGGCGGGGCGCGACACTGAAGCTTTCTTT.

The chain joins TRBV4-2 to TRBJ2-7, with 7 bases fitting TRBD2. V was clipped by 1 base and J by 3 bases; unmatched bases: 30. Germline CDR1 is LGHNA and CDR2 is YNFKEQ. The CDR3 length is 23 residues. CDR3 sequence reads: CASSQVPAGADMIGPLLNYEQYF. CDR3 coding DNA: TGTGCCAGCAGCCAAGTCCCCGCGGGAGCCGACATGATCGGCCCTCTCTTGAACTACGAGCAGTACTTC.

The chain joins TRBV7-8 to TRBJ1-1; 8 positions agree with TRBD1. CDR1 and CDR2 from the germline V gene are SGHVS and FQNEAQ. Trimming removed 7 bases from V and 0 bases from J; junction bases left unmatched: 10. The CDR3 extends over 16 amino acids. The CDR3 DNA reads TGTGCCAGCACCGTGGGGACAGGAGCTATGAACACTGAAGCTTTCTTT. It encodes CASTVGTGAMNTEAFF.